The 23 T cell receptor beta chains presented below share a single source sample, sequenced in a study of blood T cell repertoires in COVID-19. Repertoires were generated with immunoSEQ multiplex PCR, while TCRdb's copy carries only in-frame clones and drops some. The sample lists about 300,000 clones; about 90% were seen once. The specimen was peripheral blood. These receptors all come from a woman younger than 45 with COVID-19, enrolled during active disease.

The chain has TRBV20-1 and TRBJ2-7; D is unresolved. This CDR3 has 11 amino acids. Trimming took off 3 bases at V and 3 bases at J, with 6 bases between the two ends. CDR1 is DFQATT and CDR2 is SNEGSKA in the germline V gene (reference sequence). The CDR3 region has the DNA TGCAGTGCTAGGAACAGCTACGAGCAGTACGTC. Translation gives CSARNSYEQYV.

This clone was detected a few times. The V gene is TRBV4-1, the J gene TRBJ2-5; D call uncertain. The CDR3 loop spans 13 amino acids. V was shortened by 1 base and J by 5 bases, with 8 bases between the two germline ends. Looked up from germline, CDR1 is MGHRA and CDR2 is YSYEKL. The CDR3 here is CASSQVVWETQYF. The CDR3 nucleotides are TGCGCCAGCAGCCAAGTAGTTTGGGAGACCCAGTACTTC.

V usage is TRBV3-1 (or the pseudogene TRBV3-2) and J usage is TRBJ1-1; D not certain. This CDR3 is built from 14 residues. Looked up from germline, CDR1 is LGHDT and CDR2 is YNNKEL (reference sequence). Deletions cut 3 bases from V and 1 base from J, with 9 bases between. The CDR3 here is CASSHLRGNTEAFF. The CDR3 DNA reads TGTGCCAGCAGCCACCTAAGAGGGAACACTGAAGCTTTCTTT.

The V call is TRBV7-3, the J call TRBJ2-3; D is uncertain. CDR3 length equals 15 residues. From germline, CDR1 is SGHTA and CDR2 FQGTGA. Deletions cut 1 base from V and 5 bases from J, with 13 bases between. CDR3 DNA: TGTGCCAGCAGCTTAAACACTCTAACGGGAGATACGCAGTATTTT. Encoded protein: CASSLNTLTGDTQYF. Looking up the rest from reference TRBV7-3 and TRBJ2-3 gives the full variable domain: GAGVSQTPSNKVTEKGKYVELRCDPISGHTALYWYRQSLGQGPEFLIYFQGTGAADDSGLPNDRFFAVRPEGSVSTLKIQRTERGDSAVYLCASSLNTLTGDTQYFGPGTRLTVL.

This rearrangement joins TRBV30 to TRBJ2-5; D not resolved. Deletions cut 3 bases from V and 3 bases from J, with 5 bases between. This CDR3 comprises 11 residues. Germline CDR1 GTSNPN, CDR2 SVGIG (reference sequence). The DNA for the CDR3 is TGTGCCTGGAGCCAGAAAGAGACCCAGTACTTC. It translates to CAWSQKETQYF.

This clone was found a few times. The V call is TRBV12-5, the J call TRBJ2-5; 9 positions agree with TRBD1. J gave up 4 bases and V 6 bases, and 6 bases lay outside the gene matches. CDR3 size: 14 residues. Germline CDR1 reads LGHNT; CDR2 reads FRNRAP. DNA of the CDR3: TGTGCTAGTGGGTCGGGACAGGGAGCAGAGACCCAGTACTTC. Protein sequence: CASGSGQGAETQYF.

This rearrangement joins TRBV4-1 to TRBJ2-6; D not certain. The CDR3 runs 17 residues. Trimming took 0 bases from V and 2 from J, leaving 11 bases between them. Germline assignment: CDR1 MGHRA and CDR2 YSYEKL. The CDR3 spells CASSQEEVKPGANVLTF. The CDR3 DNA sequence: TGCGCCAGCAGCCAAGAAGAGGTGAAGCCTGGGGCCAACGTCCTGACTTTC.

This chain uses TRBV7-6 with TRBJ1-3; TRBD1 matches at 7 bases. V lost 1 base, J lost 1 base, and 4 bases stayed unmatched. The CDR3 spans 16 residues. Germline V gene lookup returns CDR1 SGHVS and CDR2 FNYEAQ. The CDR3 is CASSLGSGGSGNTIYF. CDR3 DNA: TGTGCCAGCAGCTTAGGGTCAGGGGGTTCTGGAAACACCATATATTTT.

The rearrangement joins TRBV7-2 to TRBJ2-1; no firm D call. V lost 1 base and J lost 7, with 8 bases in between. Germline V lookup: CDR1 SGHTA, CDR2 FQGNSA. The CDR3 has 13 residues. CDR3 protein: CASSLVQWNEQFF. The CDR3 DNA reads as TGTGCCAGCAGCTTAGTACAGTGGAATGAGCAGTTCTTC.

The chain has TRBV6-1 and TRBJ2-3, with D hard to call. Trimming cost V 2 bases and J 1 base, with 13 bases left between them. Germline V gene data show CDR1 as MNHNS and CDR2 as SASEGT. The CDR3 runs 16 residues. CDR3 residues: CASSESRVSGTDTQYF. Written as DNA, the CDR3 is TGTGCCAGCAGTGAATCTAGAGTCTCGGGCACAGATACGCAGTATTTT.

The chain carries TRBV9 and TRBJ1-2, with D unclear. Trimming took 0 bases from V and 7 from J, leaving 7 bases between them. CDR1 is SGDLS and CDR2 is YYNGEE in the germline V gene. There are 12 residues in the CDR3. The CDR3 reads CASSVGASGYTF. The DNA of the CDR3 is TGTGCCAGCAGCGTAGGCGCGTCTGGCTACACCTTC.

V gene TRBV5-6 combines with J gene TRBJ2-6, with a possible D match to TRBD2 (5 bases). Germline V gene sequence: CDR1 SGHDT, CDR2 YYEEEE. Trimming shortened V by 4 bases and J by 13 bases, and 24 bases separated the two germline ends. CDR3 length: 16 amino acids. The CDR3 loop reads CASSPLSRSLRGVLTF. CDR3 nucleotides: TGTGCCAGCAGCCCCCTTTCCCGTAGTCTTCGGGGAGTCCTGACTTTC.

The chain couples TRBV6-5 to TRBJ2-6; D gene unclear. Trimming shortened V by 9 bases and J by 0 bases, and 12 bases separated the two germline ends. This CDR3 is built from 15 residues. CDR1 is MNHEY and CDR2 is SVGAGI in the germline V gene. The CDR3 nucleotides read TGTGCCAGTCGTCTAGGCGGCTCTGGGGCCAACGTCCTGACTTTC. This codes for CASRLGGSGANVLTF.

This sequence joins TRBV5-1 and TRBJ1-2; TRBD1 agrees at 8 bases. V was clipped by 4 bases and J by 4 bases; unmatched bases: 9. The CDR3 totals 15 residues. Germline CDR1 SGHRS, CDR2 YFSETQ. CDR3 protein: CASSMNQGAGYGYTF. DNA of the CDR3: TGCGCCAGCAGCATGAATCAGGGGGCTGGCTATGGCTACACCTTC.

The CDR3 region has the DNA TGCGCCAGCAGCCAACAGGGGGCCGGGTTGAACACTGAAGCTTTCTTT. This encodes CASSQQGAGLNTEAFF. The chain has TRBV4-3 and TRBJ1-1, with 8 bases fitting TRBD1. Unmatched junction bases numbered 5, after V lost 2 bases and J lost 0 bases. The CDR3 sequence is 16 residues long. From germline, CDR1 is LGHNA and CDR2 YSLEER.

In this sample, this clone turned up many times. The sample contains more than one DNA sequence encoding this CDR3. The chain recombines TRBV5-1 with TRBJ2-3, with D tentatively TRBD2 (6 bases). Trimming took off 2 bases at V and 0 bases at J, with 7 bases between the two ends. This CDR3 is 14 amino acids long. Germline-derived CDR1 and CDR2 are SGHRS and YFSETQ. As DNA, the CDR3 is TGCGCCAGCAGCTTAGGGACTAGCACAGATACGCAGTATTTT. Amino acid sequence: CASSLGTSTDTQYF.

The chain has TRBV3-1 (or the pseudogene TRBV3-2) and TRBJ1-4, with 9 bases identical to TRBD1. Germline V lookup: CDR1 LGHDT, CDR2 YNNKEL (reference sequence). V lost 4 bases, J lost 8 bases, and 5 bases stayed unmatched. The CDR3 runs to 14 residues. This chain's CDR3 is CASSPTGGYEKLFF. DNA of the CDR3: TGTGCCAGCAGCCCGACAGGGGGATACGAAAAACTGTTTTTT.

This sequence joins TRBV25-1 and TRBJ1-6; 7 bases fit TRBD1. Per germline, CDR1 MGHDK and CDR2 SYGVNS. The V and J ends lost 4 bases and 7 bases, in that order; junction bases with no gene match: 7. The CDR3 spans 15 residues. This CDR3 is CASSGPGTANSPLHF. The CDR3, as DNA: TGTGCCAGCAGTGGACCCGGGACAGCAAATTCACCCCTCCACTTT.

The rearrangement links TRBV28 to TRBJ1-2; tentatively, D is TRBD1 (5 bases). Between the trimmed V and J ends, which lost 3 bases and 1 base, there was a span of 6 bases. The CDR3 is 13 residues long. Germline CDR1 is MDHEN and CDR2 is SYDVKM. The CDR3 spells CASSLGRNYGYTF. CDR3 sequence (DNA): TGTGCCAGCAGTTTGGGGCGTAACTATGGCTACACCTTC.

This chain links TRBV9 with TRBJ1-2; 9 bases agree with TRBD1. The length of the CDR3 is 15 residues. V lost 2 bases to trimming and J lost 4 bases; unmatched junction nucleotides: 6. The germline CDR1 and CDR2 sequences are SGDLS and YYNGEE. CDR3 sequence (DNA): TGTGCCAGCAGCGTGGGACAGGGCGCGGGCTATGGCTACACCTTC. Encoded protein: CASSVGQGAGYGYTF.

This chain joins TRBV19 and TRBJ2-1; 8 positions match TRBD1. V was pared by 7 bases and J by 1 base, with 6 bases of the junction left unmatched. The germline gives CDR1 LNHDA, CDR2 SQIVND (reference sequence). The CDR3 is made up of 15 amino acids. CDR3 in amino acids: CASTTTGGSYNEQFF. The CDR3 nucleotides are TGTGCCAGTACCACCACAGGGGGATCCTACAATGAGCAGTTCTTC.

The V and J genes are TRBV19 and TRBJ1-3; possibly TRBD1 for D (5 bases). V was clipped by 0 bases and J by 4 bases, with 10 bases between them. The CDR3 has 15 residues. The V gene's germline CDR1 is LNHDA and CDR2 SQIVND (reference sequence). CDR3 DNA sequence: TGTGCCAGTAGTATAGATCGGGGGACGGGAAACACCATATATTTT. Amino acids: CASSIDRGTGNTIYF.

The V call is TRBV15, the J call TRBJ1-1, with 12 nucleotides matching TRBD1. The CDR3 runs to 18 residues. Germline V lookup: CDR1 LNHNV, CDR2 YYDKDF (reference sequence). The V and J ends lost 5 bases and 0 bases, in that order; junction bases with no gene match: 10. Here the CDR3 DNA reads TGTGCCACCAGCGCCATCGGGACAGGGGGCCCGATGAACACTGAAGCTTTCTTT. Its protein is CATSAIGTGGPMNTEAFF.